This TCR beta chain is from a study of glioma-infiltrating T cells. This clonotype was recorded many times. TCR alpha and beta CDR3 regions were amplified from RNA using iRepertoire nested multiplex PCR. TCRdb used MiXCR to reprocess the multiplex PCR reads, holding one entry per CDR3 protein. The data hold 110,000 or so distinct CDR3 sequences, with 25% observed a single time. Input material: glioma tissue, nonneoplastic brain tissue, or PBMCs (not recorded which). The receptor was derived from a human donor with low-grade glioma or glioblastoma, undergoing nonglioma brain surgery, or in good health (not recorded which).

Here the CDR3 reads CASSLGRLSYEQYF. The CDR3 coding sequence is TGTGCCAGCAGTTTGGGACGACTATCCTACGAGCAGTACTTC. This chain uses TRBV27 with TRBJ2-7, with D perhaps matching TRBD1 or TRBD2 (5 bases each). Germline V gene sequence: CDR1 MNHEY, CDR2 SMNVEV (reference sequence). The CDR3 consists of 14 residues. Trimming took off 3 bases at V and 1 base at J, with 10 bases between the two ends.